Shown below are 20 T cell receptor beta chains from a single sample sequenced in a study of T cell repertoires in cytomegalovirus infection. One entry per CDR3 protein results from TCRdb running MiXCR on the reads. The repertoire holds approximately 500,000 distinct CDR3 sequences, 26% seen once, with approximately 13% in the top ten. The sample taken for sequencing was PBMCs. Every receptor here comes from a human donor in good health (CMV status not recorded). Some clones in this sample may be carry-over from other donors' samples.

This clonotype was recorded a few times. The chain joins TRBV19 to TRBJ2-2, with TRBD2 matching 9 bases. The V gene end was trimmed by 4 bases and the J gene end by 5 bases; junction bases not matched to a gene: 5. Germline-derived CDR1 and CDR2 are LNHDA and SQIVND (reference sequence). CDR3 size: 15 residues. DNA for the CDR3: TGTGCCAGTAGTAAGGTAGCGGGAGTGACCGGGGAGCTGTTTTTT. Encoded protein: CASSKVAGVTGELFF.

The V call is TRBV7-2, the J call TRBJ1-1; a weak D match, TRBD1 (5 bases). Trimming cost V 6 bases and J 6 bases, with 14 bases left between them. CDR1 and CDR2 from the germline V gene are SGHTA and FQGNSA. CDR3 length equals 13 residues. The DNA for the CDR3 is TGTGCCAGCAGAGGTACGGGGGGACCTGAAGCTTTCTTT. It yields the protein CASRGTGGPEAFF.

The chain couples TRBV29-1 to TRBJ1-5; no definite D call. Germline CDR1 is SQVTM and CDR2 is ANQGSEA. Trimming pared 5 bases from V and 4 bases from J, leaving 12 bases between. CDR3 length: 13 residues. DNA for the CDR3: TGCAGCGTTCGAAGGGAAGAGAATCAGCCCCAGCATTTT. It is translated as CSVRREENQPQHF.

The V and J genes are TRBV20-1 and TRBJ1-1; no definite D call. Trimming left V 3 bases short and J 0 bases short, with 5 bases between. The CDR3 runs 12 residues. CDR1 DFQATT and CDR2 SNEGSKA come from the germline V gene (reference sequence). CDR3 residues: CSASEVNTEAFF. The CDR3 DNA reads TGCAGTGCTAGCGAAGTGAACACTGAAGCTTTCTTT.

V gene TRBV5-1 combines with J gene TRBJ1-2, with D unclear. The V end was cut by 2 bases, the J end by 1 base, with 9 bases between. Germline V lookup: CDR1 SGHRS, CDR2 YFSETQ. CDR3 size: 14 residues. CDR3 nucleotide sequence: TGCGCCAGCAGCTTTTCGGGAGATAACTATGGCTACACCTTC. Residues: CASSFSGDNYGYTF.

This clonotype has more than one count but fewer than ten. The genes are TRBV7-3 and TRBJ2-3, with 7 bases lining up with TRBD2. The J segment lost 6 bases and the V segment lost 1 base, leaving 7 bases of the junction unmatched. The CDR3 loop spans 15 amino acids. The germline gives CDR1 SGHTA, CDR2 FQGTGA. CDR3: CASSLMTSRTDTQYF. CDR3 in DNA: TGTGCCAGCAGCTTAATGACTAGCCGAACGGATACGCAGTATTTT.

The chain is built from TRBV12-3 or TRBV12-4 and TRBJ1-4; possibly TRBD1 for D (5 bases). This CDR3 contains 14 residues. Trimming removed 5 bases at V and 5 bases at J, with 12 bases between. Here the CDR3 DNA reads TGTGCCAGCAGTCGGCGGGGGAGGAATGAAAAACTGTTTTTT. This translates into CASSRRGRNEKLFF.

The gene calls are TRBV6-2 or TRBV6-3 and TRBJ2-4; D gene unclear. This CDR3 has 15 residues. Germline V gene data show CDR1 as MNHEY and CDR2 as SVGEGT. Trimming took off 6 bases at V and 0 bases at J, with 12 bases between the two ends. DNA of the CDR3: TGTGCCAGCAGCACCAGAATGCTAGCCAAAAACATTCAGTACTTC. Amino acid sequence: CASSTRMLAKNIQYF.

This chain connects TRBV6-1 to TRBJ1-5; unclear D gene. CDR1 MNHNS and CDR2 SASEGT come from the germline V gene. With 7 bases removed from V and 1 base from J, the gap between germline ends came to 17 bases. This CDR3 comprises 16 residues. The CDR3: CASTESRFSSNQPQHF. CDR3 DNA sequence: TGTGCCAGCACGGAGTCCCGCTTCTCCAGCAATCAGCCCCAGCATTTT.

A few counts support this clonotype. The chain couples TRBV24-1 to TRBJ2-4; 7 bases line up with TRBD1. The V gene's germline CDR1 is KGHDR and CDR2 SFDVKD. The CDR3 length is 18 residues. V trimming: 3 bases; J trimming: 1 base; junction bases outside the gene matches: 11. This CDR3 reads CATSDPPGTAGAKNIQYF. The CDR3 DNA sequence: TGTGCCACCAGTGATCCCCCAGGGACAGCCGGGGCCAAAAACATTCAGTACTTC.

The V gene is TRBV11-2, the J gene TRBJ1-5, with a tentative D call TRBD1 (5 bases). The CDR3 loop spans 14 amino acids. Germline V gives CDR1 SGHAT, CDR2 FQNNGV. Deletions cut 0 bases from V and 7 bases from J, with 10 bases between. DNA for the CDR3: TGTGCCAGCAGCTTAGAACGGGGCGGACAGCCCCAGCATTTT. It is translated as CASSLERGGQPQHF.

V gene TRBV29-1 combines with J gene TRBJ2-3, with TRBD2 identical over 7 bases. The trim removed 5 bases at V and 0 bases at J, leaving 2 bases unmatched. There are 13 residues in the CDR3. The germline V gene has CDR1 SQVTM and CDR2 ANQGSEA. Here the CDR3 DNA reads TGCAGCGTTTTTAGCGGGAGCACAGATACGCAGTATTTT. Protein sequence: CSVFSGSTDTQYF.

The genes are TRBV19 and TRBJ2-1; TRBD2 agrees at 12 bases. Germline V lookup: CDR1 LNHDA, CDR2 SQIVND (reference sequence). Trimming at V came to 7 bases and at J to 3 bases, leaving 7 bases not matched to a gene. The CDR3 is 16 residues long. The CDR3 DNA reads TGTGCCAGTACCCCCTTGACTAGCGGGAGCTACAATGAGCAGTTCTTC. Translated: CASTPLTSGSYNEQFF.

V usage is TRBV6-6 and J usage is TRBJ2-1; the D call may be TRBD1 or TRBD2 (6 bases each). This CDR3 comprises 13 residues. Germline assignment: CDR1 MNHNY and CDR2 SVGAGI (reference sequence). With 0 bases removed from V and 10 bases from J, the gap between germline ends came to 10 bases. The CDR3 bases are TGTGCCAGCAGTTACTCCAGGGGAGGAGAGCAGTTCTTC. It specifies CASSYSRGGEQFF.

The V call is TRBV5-5, the J call TRBJ2-7, with 9 bases lining up with TRBD2. The CDR3 spans 15 residues. V lost 0 bases, J lost 2 bases, and 3 bases stayed unmatched. In germline, CDR1 is SGHKS, CDR2 YYEKEE (reference sequence). The CDR3 loop is CASSLDPSGTYEQYV. Written as DNA, the CDR3 is TGTGCCAGCAGCTTGGATCCTAGCGGGACCTACGAGCAGTACGTC.

The rearrangement joins TRBV7-6 to TRBJ2-7; TRBD1 matches 7 bases. This CDR3 spans 13 amino acids. V trimming: 2 bases; J trimming: 6 bases; junction bases outside the gene matches: 4. The germline CDR1 and CDR2 sequences are SGHVS and FNYEAQ. CDR3 nucleotides: TGTGCCAGCAGCTTAACAGGGGTGGCCGAGCAGTACTTC. It yields the protein CASSLTGVAEQYF.

The V and J genes are TRBV12-3 or TRBV12-4 and TRBJ2-7; D gene ambiguous. The CDR3 consists of 16 residues. Trimming stripped 4 bases from V and 0 bases from J, with 16 bases between. The CDR3 DNA reads TGTGCCAGCAGTTCCACGTGGAAGCAGAGCTCCTACGAGCAGTACTTC. Translated: CASSSTWKQSSYEQYF.

This chain links TRBV6-2 or TRBV6-3 with TRBJ1-6; no definite D call. The CDR3 length is 15 residues. With 0 bases removed from V and 2 bases from J, the gap between germline ends came to 5 bases. Germline CDR1 is MNHEY and CDR2 is SVGEGT. CDR3 DNA: TGTGCCAGCAGTTACTCGAGGACCTATAATTCACCCCTCCACTTT. Protein: CASSYSRTYNSPLHF.

This clonotype was observed once. The chain recombines TRBV6-2 or TRBV6-3 with TRBJ1-2, with D perhaps matching TRBD1 (6 bases). V was cut by 6 bases and J by 2 bases, with 19 bases left in between. The CDR3 totals 16 residues. Germline V gene lookup returns CDR1 MNHEY and CDR2 SVGEGT. The CDR3 spells CASRDTPGESNYGYTF. As DNA, the CDR3 is TGTGCCAGCAGAGACACGCCAGGGGAATCCAACTATGGCTACACCTTC.

This clonotype was seen a handful of times. The V gene is TRBV5-4, the J gene TRBJ2-6; D might be TRBD1 (8 bases). Trimming shortened V by 4 bases and J by 0 bases, and 26 bases separated the two germline ends. The CDR3 is 21 residues long. CDR1 SGHNT and CDR2 YYREEE come from the germline V gene (reference sequence). CDR3 amino acids: CASSRPGQGGGANSGANVLTF. The CDR3 bases are TGTGCCAGCAGCAGGCCCGGACAGGGAGGGGGGGCCAACTCTGGGGCCAACGTCCTGACTTTC.